The next 21 T cell receptor beta chains were all read from a single sample in a study of blood T cell repertoires in COVID-19. Here immunoSEQ multiplex PCR was the method, and the copy in TCRdb shows in-frame clones only, minus some. This table holds some 150,000 clones, roughly nine tenths found once. The sequenced material came from peripheral blood. These receptor sequences come from a human donor in a cohort sampled during active COVID-19.

The J gene is TRBJ2-1, the V gene TRBV12-3 or TRBV12-4; a weak D match, TRBD1 (6 bases). This CDR3 contains 13 residues. The V end lost 6 bases, the J end lost 10 bases, and 16 bases lay between the germline ends. The CDR3 coding sequence is TGTGCCAGCAGAACGGACAGACTCCAGGAGCAGTTCTTC. It encodes CASRTDRLQEQFF.

The rearrangement links TRBV9 to TRBJ2-7; D possibly corresponds to TRBD2 (6 bases). V was clipped by 4 bases and J by 1 base, with 15 bases between them. CDR3 size: 15 residues. Germline CDR1 and CDR2: SGDLS and YYNGEE. CDR3 sequence (DNA): TGTGCCAGCAGCCCTCGAGGGGAGGAGTCCTACGAGCAGTACTTC. It is translated as CASSPRGEESYEQYF.

V and J are TRBV19 and TRBJ2-2; D may be TRBD2 (6 bases). Germline V CDR1 and CDR2: LNHDA, SQIVND (reference sequence). The CDR3 has 13 amino acids. Trimming cost V 3 bases and J 6 bases, with 8 bases left between them. The CDR3 is CASSIGEAGELFF. The DNA for the CDR3 is TGTGCCAGTAGTATTGGGGAGGCCGGGGAGCTGTTTTTT.

The chain is built from TRBV11-2 and TRBJ1-1, with D perhaps TRBD1 (5 bases). The CDR3 is 15 residues long. V was trimmed by 3 bases and J by 4 bases, leaving 15 bases between them. CDR1 is SGHAT and CDR2 is FQNNGV in the germline V gene. CDR3 residues: CASSFRDTGGTEAFF. CDR3 in DNA: TGTGCCAGCAGCTTTCGAGATACCGGGGGCACTGAAGCTTTCTTT.

This chain uses TRBV6-2 or TRBV6-3 with TRBJ2-7; D might be TRBD2 (6 bases). The CDR3 has 12 residues. The germline V gene encodes CDR1 MNHEY and CDR2 SVGEGT. V shed 5 bases and J shed 6 bases, with 11 bases lying between them. The CDR3, as DNA: TGTGCCAGCAGTGGGGACTCGAGCGAGCAGTACTTC. This gives the protein CASSGDSSEQYF.

The chain is built from TRBV27 and TRBJ1-1; TRBD1 matches at 9 bases. This CDR3 has 16 residues. Trimming at V came to 5 bases and at J to 3 bases, leaving 10 bases not matched to a gene. Germline loops: CDR1 MNHEY, CDR2 SMNVEV (reference sequence). The CDR3 DNA is TGTGCCAGCAGTCCTGGGACAGGGAAGGGCTACACTGAAGCTTTCTTT. Amino acid sequence: CASSPGTGKGYTEAFF.

The rearrangement links TRBV24-1 to TRBJ2-1; 7 bases agree with TRBD2. The CDR3 contains 17 residues. The V gene's germline CDR1 is KGHDR and CDR2 SFDVKD. The V and J ends lost 2 bases and 0 bases, in that order; junction bases with no gene match: 6. CDR3 sequence (DNA): TGTGCCACCAGTGATTCCAAGCGGGGCCGCTCCTACAATGAGCAGTTCTTC. It translates to CATSDSKRGRSYNEQFF.

The genes are TRBV27 and TRBJ2-2, with a weak D call TRBD2 (6 bases). The length of the CDR3 is 15 residues. CDR1 and CDR2 from the germline V gene are MNHEY and SMNVEV (reference sequence). The ends were cut back, 6 bases at V and 7 bases at J, with 18 bases in the middle. The DNA of the CDR3 is TGTGCCAGCAGAGTAATGACTAGGGAGGTCGGGGAGCTGTTTTTT. This sequence encodes CASRVMTREVGELFF.

CDR3 DNA sequence: TGTGCCAGCAGCGTAGGTCAGGGGGCGGGCTATGGCTACACCTTC. Amino acids: CASSVGQGAGYGYTF. The chain employs TRBV9 and TRBJ1-2, with 8 bases fitting TRBD1. The V segment lost 0 bases and the J segment 4 bases; nucleotides outside the gene matches: 5. Per germline, CDR1 SGDLS and CDR2 YYNGEE. The CDR3 is 15 residues long. The variable domain in full, completed from reference TRBV9 and TRBJ1-2, reads DSGVTQTPKHLITATGQRVTLRCSPRSGDLSVYWYQQSLDQGLQFLIQYYNGEERAKGNILERFSAQQFPDLHSELNLSSLELGDSALYFCASSVGQGAGYGYTFGSGTRLTVV.

The chain employs TRBV2 and TRBJ2-3; 10 bases are shared with TRBD2. Trimming removed 5 bases from V and 6 bases from J; junction bases left unmatched: 8. The CDR3 covers 15 residues. The germline V gene has CDR1 SNHLY and CDR2 FYNNEI. In DNA, the CDR3 is TGTGCCAGCAGTTTCAAGCGGGGGGGTGGTGATACGCAGTATTTT. Translated, it gives CASSFKRGGGDTQYF.

In nucleotides, the CDR3 is TGTGCCAGCAGCCGGGACAGGGTGGGATCTGGGGCCAACGTCCTGACTTTC. Its translation is CASSRDRVGSGANVLTF. The V gene is TRBV5-6, the J gene TRBJ2-6; 9 bases map to TRBD1. CDR3 length: 17 residues. CDR1 and CDR2 from the germline V gene are SGHDT and YYEEEE. V lost 4 bases, J lost 1 base, and 6 bases stayed unmatched.

The rearrangement uses TRBV7-3 and TRBJ2-3; tentatively, D is TRBD2 (5 bases). Germline CDR1 reads SGHTA; CDR2 reads FQGTGA. The CDR3 consists of 13 residues. The V and J ends lost 2 bases and 6 bases respectively, with 9 bases between them. In nucleotides, the CDR3 is TGTGCCAGCAGCTTAGAGACTACGGATACGCAGTATTTT. Translating gives CASSLETTDTQYF.

This rearrangement joins TRBV27 to TRBJ1-1, with D possibly TRBD1 on 6 matching bases. CDR3 length equals 15 residues. The V end lost 5 bases, the J end lost 5 bases, and 18 bases lay between the germline ends. Per germline, CDR1 MNHEY and CDR2 SMNVEV (reference sequence). CDR3 sequence: CASSPNRVRGTEAFF. DNA for the CDR3: TGTGCCAGCAGTCCGAACAGGGTCCGAGGGACTGAAGCTTTCTTT.

The chain links TRBV11-2 to TRBJ1-3; the D is unclear. This CDR3 is 15 amino acids long. The germline gives CDR1 SGHAT, CDR2 FQNNGV. V shed 5 bases and J shed 0 bases, with 11 bases lying between them. CDR3 residues: CASSPRLSSGNTIYF. The CDR3 coding sequence is TGTGCCAGCAGCCCCCGGTTAAGCTCTGGAAACACCATATATTTT.

The J gene is TRBJ2-1, the V gene TRBV5-1; D uncertain. The CDR3 extends over 13 amino acids. The V end lost 0 bases, the J end lost 7 bases, and 8 bases lay between the germline ends. CDR1 and CDR2 from the germline V gene are SGHRS and YFSETQ. The CDR3: CASSLDSFNEQFF. DNA for the CDR3: TGCGCCAGCAGCTTGGACTCCTTTAATGAGCAGTTCTTC.

This chain links TRBV2 with TRBJ1-1, with 9 bases that match TRBD1. V gave up 7 bases and J gave up 5 bases; unmatched junction bases: 5. The CDR3 runs 13 residues. Germline loops: CDR1 SNHLY, CDR2 FYNNEI. The CDR3: CASNWDRVTEAFF. In DNA form, the CDR3 reads TGTGCCAGCAACTGGGACAGGGTGACTGAAGCTTTCTTT.

The chain employs TRBV2 and TRBJ2-2; D is unresolved. The CDR3 is 13 residues long. Germline-derived CDR1 and CDR2 are SNHLY and FYNNEI. Trimming removed 6 bases from V and 4 bases from J, with 9 bases in between. Here the CDR3 reads CASRQDITGELFF. CDR3 coding DNA: TGTGCCAGCAGACAAGATATCACCGGGGAGCTGTTTTTT.

V gene TRBV4-3 combines with J gene TRBJ2-2; 13 nucleotides line up with TRBD2. The CDR3 loop spans 17 amino acids. J was trimmed by 6 bases and V by 4 bases; bases with no gene match: 8. The germline V gene encodes CDR1 LGHNA and CDR2 YSLEER. Here the CDR3 DNA reads TGCGCCAGCAGCCGATTACTAGCGGGGGGGCCGGCCGGGGAGCTGTTTTTT. Its translation: CASSRLLAGGPAGELFF.

The CDR3 loop is CASSLLGPNTEAFF. The CDR3 DNA sequence: TGTGCCAGCAGCCTACTGGGGCCTAACACTGAAGCTTTCTTT. The chain carries TRBV7-2 and TRBJ1-1, with D tentatively TRBD1 (5 bases). Per the germline V gene, CDR1 is SGHTA and CDR2 is FQGNSA. Trimming took 5 bases from V and 2 from J, leaving 12 bases between them. CDR3 length equals 14 residues. Using reference TRBV7-2 and TRBJ1-1 for the parts outside the CDR3, the full variable domain is GAGVSQSPSNKVTEKGKDVELRCDPISGHTALYWYRQSLGQGLEFLIYFQGNSAPDKSGLPSDRFSAERTGGSVSTLTIQRTQQEDSAVYLCASSLLGPNTEAFFGQGTRLTVV.

The chain links TRBV6-5 to TRBJ1-2; TRBD1 matches 8 bases. The CDR3 is 14 amino acids. Germline V lookup: CDR1 MNHEY, CDR2 SVGAGI. After removal of 6 bases from V and 0 bases from J, the junction contained 3 bases not matched to a gene. CDR3: CASRRTGTNYGYTF. The CDR3 DNA is TGTGCCAGCAGGAGGACAGGGACTAACTATGGCTACACCTTC.

The chain recombines TRBV7-6 with TRBJ1-1; 7 bases fit TRBD1. This CDR3 contains 15 residues. The V segment lost 5 bases and the J segment 4 bases; nucleotides outside the gene matches: 10. Germline V lookup: CDR1 SGHVS, CDR2 FNYEAQ. The CDR3 coding sequence is TGTGCCAGCAGCGATCGACAGGGATGGGGCACTGAAGCTTTCTTT. This translates into CASSDRQGWGTEAFF.